Reported below is one T cell receptor (beta chain). This sample is drawn from a study of metastatic and nonmetastatic thyroid tumors. Among the patients, none had received any treatment before thyroid surgery. Via MiXCR, TCRdb re-called the PCR reads. The sample contains fewer than 25,000 clones, 23% of which appear only once. Trimming pared 3 bases from V and 9 bases from J, leaving 6 bases between. CDR3 length equals 12 residues. Germline CDR1 reads MDHEN; CDR2 reads SYDVKM. The chain links TRBV28 to TRBJ1-6; no clear D. The source of this sequence is a male donor with papillary thyroid cancer or a benign thyroid nodule (not recorded which). Some clones in this sample may be carry-over from other donors' samples. The sample was blood. The CDR3 DNA reads as TGTGCCAGCAGTTTTCAGGTTTCACCCCTCCACTTT. Translated, it gives CASSFQVSPLHF.